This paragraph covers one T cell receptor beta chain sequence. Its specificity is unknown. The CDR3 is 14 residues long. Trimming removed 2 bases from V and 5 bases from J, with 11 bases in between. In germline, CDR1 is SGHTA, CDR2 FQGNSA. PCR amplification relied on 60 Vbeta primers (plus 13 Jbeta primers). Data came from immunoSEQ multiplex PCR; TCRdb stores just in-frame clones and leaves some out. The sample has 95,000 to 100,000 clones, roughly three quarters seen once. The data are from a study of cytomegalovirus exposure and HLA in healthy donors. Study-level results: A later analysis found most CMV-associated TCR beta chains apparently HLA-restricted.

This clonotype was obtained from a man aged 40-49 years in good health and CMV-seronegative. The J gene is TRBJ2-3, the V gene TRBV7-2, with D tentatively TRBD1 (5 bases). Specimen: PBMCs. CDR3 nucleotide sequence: TGTGCCAGCAGCTTATGGGGCCCCGGAGATACGCAGTATTTT. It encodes CASSLWGPGDTQYF.